The rows below give T cell receptor beta chains drawn from one sample of a study of cytomegalovirus exposure and HLA in healthy donors. Clones were read by immunoSEQ multiplex PCR, and TCRdb kept only the in-frame ones, dropping some. This sample has tens of thousands of clones; approximately 79% occur once, and the top ten carry 12%. Sequenced: PBMCs. These receptors were collected from a middle-aged woman in good health and CMV-seropositive. Each CDR3 is given with its conserved first and last residue. Fields, in order: V gene, D gene, clone size, J gene, CDR3 DNA, CDR3 protein. The D gene is left open where the match is weak. Only part of the rows carry a size: once, few, many, or a class if the clone is expanded.

TRBV7-9	TRBD1	-	TRBJ2-7	TGTGCCAGCAGCTCTCAAGAGGGGGCGCGTATGAAGGAGCAGTACTTC	CASSSQEGARMKEQYF
TRBV18	-	-	TRBJ2-5	TGTGCCAGCTCACCGACAGCCACTCTCCAAGAGACCCAGTACTTC	CASSPTATLQETQYF
TRBV5-6	-	-	TRBJ2-5	TGTGCCAGCAGCTTGGATGCGGGGCGACAGAAGACCCAGTACTTC	CASSLDAGRQKTQYF
TRBV12-2	-	-	TRBJ2-7	TGTGCAAGTCGCTTCCCCCGGCAGAGGAAGTGCTACGAGCAGTACTTC	CASRFPRQRKCYEQYF
TRBV7-9	TRBD1	-	TRBJ2-7	TGTGCCAGCAGCTCGCAGGGGGCGCAAACGGGGGAGCAGTACTTC	CASSSQGAQTGEQYF
TRBV5-1	-	-	TRBJ1-4	TGCGCCAGCAGCTTGGGAATTTCCGGGCCAGGGGATGAAAAACTGTTTTTT	CASSLGISGPGDEKLFF
TRBV14	TRBD1	-	TRBJ1-3	TGTGCCAGCAGCCAATCAGGGGGTGGAAACACCATATATTTT	CASSQSGGGNTIYF
TRBV6-5	-	-	TRBJ2-7	TGTGCCAGCAATCCCGGGGTAGACTACGAGCAGTACTTC	CASNPGVDYEQYF
TRBV6-6	TRBD2	-	TRBJ2-7	TGTGCCAGCAGTTACCGGGGGGGCTACGAGCAGTACTTC	CASSYRGGYEQYF
TRBV6-5	TRBD1	-	TRBJ2-5	TGTGCCAGCAGTTACGGGGGGACAGGGAAGGAGACCCAGTACTTC	CASSYGGTGKETQYF
TRBV29-1	-	-	TRBJ2-1	TGCAGCGTTGGTCCGAAGGGGGGGGACTGGCGGGGAGTGATGCAGTTCTTC	CSVGPKGGDWRGVMQFF
TRBV30	TRBD1	-	TRBJ1-2	TGTGCCTGGGACAGGGGCCGAGGGATGGGCTACACCTTC	CAWDRGRGMGYTF
TRBV27	-	once	TRBJ1-1	TGTGCCAGCGGCGGCGCTGGTCTTCCTGAAGCTTTCTTT	CASGGAGLPEAFF
TRBV6-1	TRBD1	-	TRBJ1-2	TGTGCCAGCAGTCCGGGACAGGGCAATGGCTACACCTTC	CASSPGQGNGYTF
TRBV7-9	-	-	TRBJ1-6	TGTGCCAGCACCGCGACCGGGGGGTCACCCCTCCACTTT	CASTATGGSPLHF
TRBV7-2	TRBD2	-	TRBJ2-1	TGTGCCAGCACCTCGGCGGGGGGGATTGAGAACAATGAGCAGTTCTTC	CASTSAGGIENNEQFF
TRBV6-1	-	-	TRBJ1-1	TGTGCCAGCAGTGAAGGAGGGGGGGCTGAAGCTTTCTTT	CASSEGGGAEAFF
TRBV2	-	-	TRBJ1-2	TGTGCCAGCAGTGTATACGGTACTAACTATGGCTACACCTTC	CASSVYGTNYGYTF
TRBV6-1	TRBD1	-	TRBJ2-7	TGTGCCAGCATTGGGGACAGGTACGAGCAGTACTTC	CASIGDRYEQYF
TRBV6-5	TRBD1	-	TRBJ1-2	TGTGCCGCGGGGGACAGGGGAATTCGGCATGGCTACACCTTC	CAAGDRGIRHGYTF
TRBV4-2	TRBD2	few	TRBJ2-3	TGTGCCAGCAGCCAAGGGTCGCTAGCGGGCACAGATACGCAGTATTTT	CASSQGSLAGTDTQYF
TRBV5-1	-	-	TRBJ2-7	TGCGCCAGCAGCTCCGGACAGCAGAGCTCCTACGAGCAGTACTTC	CASSSGQQSSYEQYF
TRBV5-6	-	-	TRBJ1-5	TGTGCCAGCAGGTTGCGGGGGGCCGAGCAGCCCCAGCATTTT	CASRLRGAEQPQHF
TRBV2	-	-	TRBJ2-6	TGTGCCAGCGCGGGACAGCCTATTCCCTCTGGGGCCAACGTCCTGACTTTC	CASAGQPIPSGANVLTF
TRBV30	-	-	TRBJ1-3	TGTGCCTGGAGTGTAGGGGAAGACTCTGGAAACACCATATATTTT	CAWSVGEDSGNTIYF
TRBV10-1	-	-	TRBJ2-7	TGCGCCAGCAGTGAGGGCGACGCGACAGGATCCAAGCAGTACTTC	CASSEGDATGSKQYF
TRBV6-1	-	-	TRBJ2-7	TGTGCCAGCAGTGAAGATCGGGGAGTCGACGAGCAGTACTTC	CASSEDRGVDEQYF
TRBV11-2	-	-	TRBJ2-7	TGTGCCAGCAGCTTAGACCGGGTTTCCTACGAGCAGTACTTC	CASSLDRVSYEQYF
TRBV27	TRBD1	-	TRBJ2-7	TGTGCCAGCAGTTTAATTTTAGGGACAGCCTACGAGCAGTACTTC	CASSLILGTAYEQYF
TRBV7-9	-	-	TRBJ1-6	TGTGCCAGCAGCTCCGTCGGACAGCCGAATTCACCCCTCCACTTT	CASSSVGQPNSPLHF
TRBV5-4	-	few	TRBJ2-7	TGTGCCAGCAGCTTGCCCGGGGACTACGAGCAGTACTTC	CASSLPGDYEQYF
TRBV7-2	TRBD1	few	TRBJ2-7	TGTGCCAGCAGGGGACAGGGGATGATATACGAGCAGTACTTC	CASRGQGMIYEQYF
TRBV30	-	-	TRBJ1-2	TGTGCCTGGAGTGCAGGCTCCTATGGCTACACCTTC	CAWSAGSYGYTF
TRBV11-2	-	few	TRBJ1-1	TGTGCCAGCAGCTTAGGGGACGGGGGCACTGAAGCTTTCTTT	CASSLGDGGTEAFF
TRBV19	-	-	TRBJ1-5	TGTGCCAGTAGTCCGCGGTCGTATAGCAATCAGCCCCAGCATTTT	CASSPRSYSNQPQHF
TRBV7-2	-	-	TRBJ2-1	TGTGCCAGCTCCCCGGAGGGGGCCACCTACAATGAGCAGTTCTTC	CASSPEGATYNEQFF
TRBV5-1	TRBD1	-	TRBJ2-7	TGCGCCAGCAGCTCAACGGGACAGTTCCACGAGCAGTACTTC	CASSSTGQFHEQYF
TRBV5-6	-	-	TRBJ2-7	TGTGCCAGCAGCTCCGGGACGGCCCTGGACTACGAGCAGTACTTC	CASSSGTALDYEQYF
TRBV19	TRBD1	-	TRBJ2-7	TGTGCCAGCCTGGGGGGACAGGGCGGCGAGCAGTACTTC	CASLGGQGGEQYF
TRBV7-9	-	-	TRBJ2-7	TGTGCCAGCAGCTTAGCTGGGGGCGGGTACGAGCAGTACTTC	CASSLAGGGYEQYF
TRBV6-6	TRBD1	few	TRBJ2-7	TGTGCCAGCAGTGTGACCACCGGGACAGGGGGGGGTGAGCAGTACTTC	CASSVTTGTGGGEQYF
TRBV5-1	-	-	TRBJ1-1	TGCGCCAGCAGCTTGGGGCAGGGTTTTGAAGCTTTCTTT	CASSLGQGFEAFF
TRBV7-5	-	-	TRBJ2-7	TGTGCCAGAAGCTTAAAACAGGATCTATCCTACGAGCAGTACTTC	CARSLKQDLSYEQYF